Listed below are T cell receptor beta chains from one sample, sequenced in a study of blood T cell repertoires in COVID-19. The repertoire was sequenced with immunoSEQ multiplex PCR; TCRdb's copy has only in-frame clones and lacks some. The sample records roughly 100,000 clones, 80% to 85% being singletons. Sequenced sample: peripheral blood. The receptors stem from a woman of 80 years or more with acute or convalescent COVID-19. The CDR3 runs from the conserved cysteine through the conserved F or W. Each record gives: J gene, D gene, V gene, CDR3 protein, CDR3 DNA. D genes are given only for firm matches.

>TRBJ1-1|-|TRBV28
CASSPLGLNTEAFF
TGTGCCAGCAGTCCACTAGGACTTAACACTGAAGCTTTCTTT
>TRBJ1-5|-|TRBV28
CASSFGGSLGNQPQHF
TGTGCCAGCAGTTTCGGAGGCTCCCTCGGCAATCAGCCCCAGCATTTT
>TRBJ2-7|-|TRBV2
CASIGGATYEQYF
TGTGCCAGCATCGGCGGAGCTACCTACGAGCAGTACTTC
>TRBJ1-1|-|TRBV10-1
CASSVTLNTEAFF
TGCGCCAGCAGTGTGACACTGAACACTGAAGCTTTCTTT
>TRBJ2-5|-|TRBV12-3/TRBV12-4
CASSFGIQETQYF
TGTGCCAGCAGTTTCGGTATACAAGAGACCCAGTACTTC
>TRBJ2-5|-|TRBV28
CASSLVNQETQYF
TGTGCCAGCAGTTTAGTAAACCAAGAGACCCAGTACTTC
>TRBJ2-3|TRBD2|TRBV5-1
CASSLEGLVGSDTQYF
TGCGCCAGCAGCTTGGAGGGACTAGTCGGGTCAGATACGCAGTATTTT
>TRBJ1-1|TRBD1|TRBV6-1
CASSETGTGRTDTEAFF
TGTGCCAGCAGTGAAACCGGGACAGGGAGGACAGACACTGAAGCTTTCTTT
>TRBJ1-6|-|TRBV6-5
CASQAEVRNSPLHF
TGTGCCAGCCAAGCCGAGGTCCGAAATTCACCCCTCCACTTT
>TRBJ2-7|-|TRBV11-1
CASSLDGSSYEQYF
TGTGCCAGCAGCTTAGACGGGAGCTCCTACGAGCAGTACTTC
>TRBJ2-5|-|TRBV5-4
CASSPSGIETQYF
TGTGCCAGCAGCCCCTCGGGAATCGAGACCCAGTACTTC
>TRBJ2-3|TRBD1|TRBV24-1
CATGGTGDGTDTQYF
TGTGCCACCGGGGGGACAGGGGATGGCACAGATACGCAGTATTTT
>TRBJ2-1|TRBD1|TRBV24-1
CATSDLPLDRSLNEQFF
TGTGCCACCAGTGATTTGCCCTTGGACAGGTCTCTCAATGAGCAGTTCTTC
>TRBJ1-5|TRBD1|TRBV30
CAWGGQSNQPQHF
TGTGCCTGGGGGGGACAGAGCAATCAGCCCCAGCATTTT
>TRBJ2-5|-|TRBV18
CASSPEGLGETQYF
TGTGCCAGCTCACCGGAGGGCCTCGGAGAGACCCAGTACTTC